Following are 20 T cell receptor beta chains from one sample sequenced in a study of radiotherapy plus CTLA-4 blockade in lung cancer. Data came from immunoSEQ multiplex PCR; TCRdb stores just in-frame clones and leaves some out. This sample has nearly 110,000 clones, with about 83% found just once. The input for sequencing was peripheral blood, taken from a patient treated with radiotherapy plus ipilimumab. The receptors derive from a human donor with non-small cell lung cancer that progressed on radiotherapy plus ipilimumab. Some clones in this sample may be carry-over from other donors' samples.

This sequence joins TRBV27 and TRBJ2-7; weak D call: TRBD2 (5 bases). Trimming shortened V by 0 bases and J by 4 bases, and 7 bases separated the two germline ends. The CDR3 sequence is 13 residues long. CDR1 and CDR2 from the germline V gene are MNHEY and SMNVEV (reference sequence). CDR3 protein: CASSLSRVYEQYF. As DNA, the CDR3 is TGTGCCAGCAGTTTATCGAGGGTGTACGAGCAGTACTTC.

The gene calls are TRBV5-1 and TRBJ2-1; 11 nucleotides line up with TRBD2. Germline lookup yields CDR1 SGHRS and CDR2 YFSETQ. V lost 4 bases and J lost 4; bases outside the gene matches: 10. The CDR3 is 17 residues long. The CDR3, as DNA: TGCGCCAGCAGCCTAGGGACTAGCGGACTCCTGTACAATGAGCAGTTCTTC. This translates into CASSLGTSGLLYNEQFF.

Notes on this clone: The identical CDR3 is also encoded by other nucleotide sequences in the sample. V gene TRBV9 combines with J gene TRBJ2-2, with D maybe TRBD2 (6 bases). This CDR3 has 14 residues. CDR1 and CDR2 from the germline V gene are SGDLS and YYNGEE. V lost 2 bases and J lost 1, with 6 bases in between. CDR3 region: CASSVGGNTGELFF. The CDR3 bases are TGTGCCAGCAGCGTGGGGGGGAACACCGGGGAGCTGTTTTTT.

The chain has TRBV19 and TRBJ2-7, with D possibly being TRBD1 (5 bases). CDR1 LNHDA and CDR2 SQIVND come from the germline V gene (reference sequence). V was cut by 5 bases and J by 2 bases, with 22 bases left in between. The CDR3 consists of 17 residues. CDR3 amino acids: CASSRPSTGTETYEQYF. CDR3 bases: TGTGCCAGTAGTCGGCCCTCCACAGGTACCGAAACCTACGAGCAGTACTTC.

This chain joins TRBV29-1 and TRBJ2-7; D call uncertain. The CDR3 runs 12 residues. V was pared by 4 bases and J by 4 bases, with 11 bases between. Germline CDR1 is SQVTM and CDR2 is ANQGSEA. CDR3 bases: TGCAGCGTTGTTCTCTCGGATTACGAGCAGTACTTC. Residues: CSVVLSDYEQYF.

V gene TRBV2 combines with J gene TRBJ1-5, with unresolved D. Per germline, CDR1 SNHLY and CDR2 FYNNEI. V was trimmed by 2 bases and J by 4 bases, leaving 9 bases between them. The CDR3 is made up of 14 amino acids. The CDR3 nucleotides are TGTGCCAGCAGTGAATCGACGGGGAATCAGCCCCAGCATTTT. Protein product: CASSESTGNQPQHF.

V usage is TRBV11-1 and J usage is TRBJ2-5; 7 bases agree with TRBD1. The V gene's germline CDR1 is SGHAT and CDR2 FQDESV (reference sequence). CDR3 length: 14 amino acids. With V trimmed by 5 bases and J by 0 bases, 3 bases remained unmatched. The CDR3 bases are TGTGCCAGCAGCCAGGACAGGTACCAAGAGACCCAGTACTTC. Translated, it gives CASSQDRYQETQYF.

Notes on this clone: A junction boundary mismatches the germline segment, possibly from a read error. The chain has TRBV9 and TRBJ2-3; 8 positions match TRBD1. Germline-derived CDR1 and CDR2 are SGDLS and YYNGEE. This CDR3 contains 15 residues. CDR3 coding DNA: TGCGCCAGCAGCGAGGGGGACAGGAGTACCTATACGCAGTATTTT. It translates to CASSEGDRSTYTQYF.

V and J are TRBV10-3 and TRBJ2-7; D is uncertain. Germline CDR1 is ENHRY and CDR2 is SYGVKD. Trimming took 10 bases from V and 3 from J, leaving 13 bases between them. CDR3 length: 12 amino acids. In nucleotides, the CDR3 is TGTGCCACTTCGGCCCGCAACTACGAGCAGTACTTC. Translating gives CATSARNYEQYF.

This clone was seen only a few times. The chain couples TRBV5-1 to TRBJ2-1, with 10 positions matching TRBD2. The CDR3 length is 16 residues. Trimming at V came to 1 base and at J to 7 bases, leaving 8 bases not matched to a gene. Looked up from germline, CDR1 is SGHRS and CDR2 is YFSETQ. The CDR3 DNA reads TGCGCCAGCAGCTTGAGTCCTCCGGGACTAGCGAATGAGCAGTTCTTC. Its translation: CASSLSPPGLANEQFF.

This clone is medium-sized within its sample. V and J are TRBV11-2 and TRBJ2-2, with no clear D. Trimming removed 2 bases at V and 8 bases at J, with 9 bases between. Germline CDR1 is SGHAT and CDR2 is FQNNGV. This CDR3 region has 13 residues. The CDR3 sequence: CASSLIAAGELFF. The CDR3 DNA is TGTGCCAGCAGCTTAATTGCGGCGGGGGAGCTGTTTTTT.

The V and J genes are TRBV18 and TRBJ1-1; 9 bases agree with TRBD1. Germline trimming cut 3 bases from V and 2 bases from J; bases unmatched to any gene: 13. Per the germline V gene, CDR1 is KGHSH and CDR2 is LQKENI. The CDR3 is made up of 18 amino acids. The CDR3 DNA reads TGTGCCAGCTCACCTTACCCGCTTAGGACAGGGGTTAACACTGAAGCTTTCTTT. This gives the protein CASSPYPLRTGVNTEAFF.

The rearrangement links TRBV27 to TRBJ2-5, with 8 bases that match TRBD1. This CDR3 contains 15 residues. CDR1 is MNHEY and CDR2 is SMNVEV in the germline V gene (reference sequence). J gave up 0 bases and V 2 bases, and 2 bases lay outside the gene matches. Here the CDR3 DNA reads TGTGCCAGCAGTTTAGGGACAGGCCACCAAGAGACCCAGTACTTC. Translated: CASSLGTGHQETQYF.

CDR3 in amino acids: CSVGGGSTEAFF. The CDR3 coding sequence is TGCAGCGTTGGTGGAGGGAGCACTGAAGCTTTCTTT. The V and J genes are TRBV29-1 and TRBJ1-1; D call uncertain. This CDR3 contains 12 residues. Trimming cost V 4 bases and J 4 bases, with 10 bases left between them. CDR1 and CDR2 (germline): SQVTM, ANQGSEA.

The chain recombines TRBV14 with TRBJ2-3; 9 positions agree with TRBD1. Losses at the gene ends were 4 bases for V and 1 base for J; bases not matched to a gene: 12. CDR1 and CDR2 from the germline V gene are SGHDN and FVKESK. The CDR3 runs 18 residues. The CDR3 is CASSPSRDRVSRTDTQYF. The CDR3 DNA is TGTGCCAGCAGCCCGTCCCGGGACAGGGTTTCTCGCACAGATACGCAGTATTTT.

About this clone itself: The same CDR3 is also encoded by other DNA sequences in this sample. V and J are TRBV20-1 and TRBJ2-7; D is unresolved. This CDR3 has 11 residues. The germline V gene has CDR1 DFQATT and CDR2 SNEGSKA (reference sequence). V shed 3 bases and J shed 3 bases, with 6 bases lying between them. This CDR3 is CSASGSYEQYF. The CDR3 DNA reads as TGCAGTGCTAGCGGCAGCTACGAGCAGTACTTC.

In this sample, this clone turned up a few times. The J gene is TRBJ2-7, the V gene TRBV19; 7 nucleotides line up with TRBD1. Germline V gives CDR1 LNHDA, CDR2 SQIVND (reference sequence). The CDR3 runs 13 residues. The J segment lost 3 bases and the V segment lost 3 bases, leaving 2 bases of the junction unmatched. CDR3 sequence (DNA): TGTGCCAGTAGTATTACAGGGGTCTACGAGCAGTACTTC. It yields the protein CASSITGVYEQYF.

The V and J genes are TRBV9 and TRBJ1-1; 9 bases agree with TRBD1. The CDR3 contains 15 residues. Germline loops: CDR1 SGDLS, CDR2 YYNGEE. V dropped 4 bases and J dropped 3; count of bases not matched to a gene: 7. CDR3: CASSSGGQGDTEAFF. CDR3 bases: TGTGCCAGCAGCTCGGGGGGACAGGGCGACACTGAAGCTTTCTTT.

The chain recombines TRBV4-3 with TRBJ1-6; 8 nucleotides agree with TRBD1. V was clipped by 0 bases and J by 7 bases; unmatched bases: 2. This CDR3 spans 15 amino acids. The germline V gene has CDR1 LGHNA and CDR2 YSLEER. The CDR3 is CASSQDRQGNSPLHF. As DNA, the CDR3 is TGCGCCAGCAGCCAAGATAGACAGGGGAATTCACCCCTCCACTTT.

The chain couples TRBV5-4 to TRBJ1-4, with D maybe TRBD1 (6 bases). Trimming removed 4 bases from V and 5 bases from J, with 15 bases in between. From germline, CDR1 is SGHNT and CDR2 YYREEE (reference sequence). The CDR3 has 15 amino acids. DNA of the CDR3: TGTGCCAGCAGCGGAGGCGGGGGGCGAAATGAAAAACTGTTTTTT. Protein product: CASSGGGGRNEKLFF.